Each of the 27 T cell receptor beta chains below was sequenced from the same sample in a study of OX40 agonist ivuxolimab in advanced cancers. The protocol was immunoSEQ multiplex PCR, while the TCRdb copy is restricted to in-frame clones and leaves out a portion. In the table there are 55,000 to 75,000 clones, about 90% of which are singletons. Sequencing was performed on CD4+ or CD8+ T cells sorted from blood, taken in a trial of the OX40 agonist ivuxolimab. These receptors originate from an adult with an advanced solid tumor such as melanoma, head and neck, liver or kidney cancer.

The chain has TRBV27 and TRBJ2-7; possibly TRBD2 for D (5 bases). With 5 bases removed from V and 7 bases from J, the gap between germline ends came to 21 bases. The CDR3 contains 15 residues. Germline loops: CDR1 MNHEY, CDR2 SMNVEV (reference sequence). The chain's CDR3 is CASSPQPAPTGEQYF. CDR3 nucleotide sequence: TGTGCCAGCAGTCCCCAACCGGCCCCTACGGGGGAGCAGTACTTC.

The chain carries TRBV4-2 and TRBJ2-1; D is perhaps TRBD1 or TRBD2 (5 bases each). Germline V gene data show CDR1 as LGHNA and CDR2 as YNFKEQ. This CDR3 has 14 amino acids. V was clipped by 3 bases and J by 9 bases, with 15 bases between them. DNA of the CDR3: TGTGCCAGCAGCCACCGGGGACCGACGGGTGAGCAGTTCTTC. The encoded protein is CASSHRGPTGEQFF.

The chain uses TRBV10-3 and TRBJ2-2; 10 bases agree with TRBD2. CDR3 length: 14 residues. Germline CDR1 reads ENHRY; CDR2 reads SYGVKD. The V gene end was trimmed by 9 bases and the J gene end by 1 base; junction bases not matched to a gene: 2. Here the CDR3 DNA reads TGTGCCATTCGGACTAGCGGGAACACCGGGGAGCTGTTTTTT. It translates to CAIRTSGNTGELFF.

The chain couples TRBV7-2 to TRBJ2-6; 8 bases match TRBD1. V dropped 4 bases and J dropped 3; count of bases not matched to a gene: 8. CDR1 is SGHTA and CDR2 is FQGNSA in the germline V gene. The CDR3 sequence is 17 residues long. The CDR3 is CASSYSLQGVGANVLTF. DNA of the CDR3: TGTGCCAGCAGCTATTCCTTACAGGGGGTTGGGGCCAACGTCCTGACTTTC.

The genes are TRBV4-2 and TRBJ2-7; D uncertain. V was shortened by 0 bases and J by 3 bases, with 18 bases between the two germline ends. The germline gives CDR1 LGHNA, CDR2 YNFKEQ. The CDR3 loop spans 17 amino acids. The CDR3 loop reads CASSQEFRADLYYEQYF. The CDR3 DNA reads as TGTGCCAGCAGCCAAGAGTTCCGCGCTGACCTTTACTACGAGCAGTACTTC.

This chain joins TRBV19 and TRBJ2-7; TRBD2 might be the D (6 bases). V lost 3 bases and J lost 6, with 12 bases in between. Germline CDR1 LNHDA, CDR2 SQIVND (reference sequence). The CDR3 has 13 residues. The DNA of the CDR3 is TGTGCCAGTAGTATGGTTAGCGGTGGCGAGCAGTACTTC. This codes for CASSMVSGGEQYF.

The V call is TRBV11-2, the J call TRBJ1-3; D unclear. Trimming cost V 2 bases and J 0 bases, with 8 bases left between them. Germline V lookup: CDR1 SGHAT, CDR2 FQNNGV. The CDR3 is 15 amino acids. The CDR3 DNA follows: TGTGCCAGCAGCTTAAATAAGAACTCTGGAAACACCATATATTTT. This translates into CASSLNKNSGNTIYF.

This clone was seen a single time. The chain uses TRBV6-5 and TRBJ2-2; D is unclear. V gave up 2 bases and J gave up 0 bases, with 1 base separating them. There are 13 residues in the CDR3. CDR1 and CDR2 (germline): MNHEY, SVGAGI. The DNA for the CDR3 is TGTGCCAGCAGTTACGCGAACACCGGGGAGCTGTTTTTT. Translated: CASSYANTGELFF.

This chain links TRBV5-1 with TRBJ2-5; 7 bases are a match to TRBD2. The CDR3 spans 15 residues. The germline V gene has CDR1 SGHRS and CDR2 YFSETQ. Trimming took 0 bases from V and 4 from J; bases not matched to a gene: 6. The CDR3: CASSLVQRETETQYF. The CDR3 nucleotides are TGCGCCAGCAGCTTGGTACAGCGGGAAACAGAGACCCAGTACTTC. Using reference TRBV5-1 and TRBJ2-5 for the parts outside the CDR3, the full variable domain is KAGVTQTPRYLIKTRGQQVTLSCSPISGHRSVSWYQQTPGQGLQFLFEYFSETQRNKGNFPGRFSGRQFSNSRSEMNVSTLELGDSALYLCASSLVQRETETQYFGPGTRLLVL.

The V gene is TRBV21-1, the J gene TRBJ2-5; the table's D call of TRBD1 was not tested on the DNA. TRBV21-1 is recorded as a pseudogene. This CDR3 has 13 residues. In DNA, the CDR3 is TGTGCCAGCAGCTCAGGACAGCTAGAGACCCAGTACTTC. It encodes CASSSGQLETQYF.

The V gene is TRBV7-6, the J gene TRBJ2-7; TRBD2 might be the D (5 bases). This CDR3 region has 14 residues. Germline V gene sequence: CDR1 SGHVS, CDR2 FNYEAQ. V was clipped by 3 bases and J by 2 bases, with 11 bases between them. CDR3 DNA: TGTGCCAGCAGCTTGCTAGCCCCAACCTACGAGCAGTACTTC. This codes for CASSLLAPTYEQYF.

The chain joins TRBV27 to TRBJ2-1, with 10 positions matching TRBD2. The CDR3 runs to 17 residues. Per the germline V gene, CDR1 is MNHEY and CDR2 is SMNVEV (reference sequence). J gave up 8 bases and V 6 bases, and 16 bases lay outside the gene matches. CDR3 bases: TGTGCCAGCAGCCAACCAACGAGGGCTAGCGGGAGTGATGAGCAGTTCTTC. Encoded protein: CASSQPTRASGSDEQFF.

This chain joins TRBV19 and TRBJ2-3; 8 bases agree with TRBD2. V lost 4 bases to trimming and J lost 2 bases; unmatched junction nucleotides: 5. Germline-derived CDR1 and CDR2 are LNHDA and SQIVND (reference sequence). This CDR3 comprises 15 residues. The CDR3 region has the DNA TGTGCCAGTAGTAAATTAGCGGGGCCCACAGATACGCAGTATTTT. This translates into CASSKLAGPTDTQYF.

This chain joins TRBV5-6 and TRBJ2-5, with TRBD2 matching over 10 bases. The DNA matches TRBJ2-7 better at its end, which makes the J call doubtful. CDR1 is SGHDT and CDR2 is YYEEEE in the germline V gene. This CDR3 has 16 residues. CDR3 sequence: CASSWQVGTSAYEQYF. CDR3 in DNA: TGTGCCAGCAGCTGGCAAGTCGGGACTAGCGCCTACGAGCAGTACTTC.

The V call is TRBV25-1, the J call TRBJ2-7; D may be TRBD1 or TRBD2 (6 bases each). CDR1 and CDR2 (germline): MGHDK, SYGVNS. There are 11 residues in the CDR3. The ends were cut back, 5 bases at V and 6 bases at J, with 8 bases in the middle. The CDR3 loop reads CASSRGVEQYF. The CDR3 nucleotides read TGTGCCAGCAGTAGGGGGGTCGAGCAGTACTTC.

The rearrangement joins TRBV19 to TRBJ2-3; D gene ambiguous. V gave up 4 bases and J gave up 4 bases, with 15 bases separating them. The CDR3 runs to 15 residues. Germline CDR1 LNHDA, CDR2 SQIVND (reference sequence). CDR3 residues: CASSTTAHTADTQYF. The CDR3 DNA is TGTGCCAGTAGTACGACGGCTCACACGGCAGATACGCAGTATTTT.

For this clone: Different DNA sequences within this sample yield the same CDR3. The V and J genes are TRBV2 and TRBJ2-7; D gene ambiguous. Germline V gene data show CDR1 as SNHLY and CDR2 as FYNNEI. The CDR3 consists of 10 residues. The V end lost 4 bases, the J end lost 3 bases, and 1 base lay between the germline ends. CDR3 amino acids: CASSGYEQYF. The CDR3, as DNA: TGTGCCAGCAGTGGCTACGAGCAGTACTTC.

The rearrangement links TRBV7-2 to TRBJ2-5; D is possibly TRBD1 (5 bases). Germline V gene sequence: CDR1 SGHTA, CDR2 FQGNSA. There are 13 residues in the CDR3. Trimming cost V 6 bases and J 5 bases, with 13 bases left between them. DNA of the CDR3: TGTGCCAGCAGAATGACAGCCCAGGAGACCCAGTACTTC. As protein: CASRMTAQETQYF.

The V and J genes are TRBV27 and TRBJ2-1; D ambiguous. CDR3 length equals 15 residues. V lost 2 bases, J lost 0 bases, and 8 bases lay in between. Germline V gene sequence: CDR1 MNHEY, CDR2 SMNVEV (reference sequence). CDR3 coding DNA: TGTGCCAGCAGTTTAGGCTCAAGCTCCTACAATGAGCAGTTCTTC. Translated, it gives CASSLGSSSYNEQFF.

The J gene is TRBJ2-1, the V gene TRBV21-1. TRBV21-1 is flagged as a pseudogene. The CDR3 totals 9 residues. This chain's CDR3 is CASSNEQFF. In DNA, the CDR3 is TGTGCCAGCAGCAACGAGCAGTTCTTC.

The V gene is TRBV28, the J gene TRBJ2-7; possibly TRBD1 for D (6 bases). Between the trimmed V and J ends, which lost 5 bases and 3 bases, there was a span of 8 bases. The CDR3 is 12 amino acids. Germline CDR1 MDHEN, CDR2 SYDVKM. CDR3 region: CASSVQGYEQYF. CDR3 bases: TGTGCCAGCAGTGTACAGGGCTACGAGCAGTACTTC.

This clone was counted once. V gene TRBV2 combines with J gene TRBJ2-3; D possibly corresponds to TRBD2 (6 bases). The CDR3 covers 16 residues. From germline, CDR1 is SNHLY and CDR2 FYNNEI. Deletions cut 4 bases from V and 0 bases from J, with 14 bases between. The CDR3 sequence: CASSAEGHTSTDTQYF. For the CDR3, the DNA is TGTGCCAGCAGTGCGGAGGGTCACACTAGCACAGATACGCAGTATTTT.

The chain combines TRBV11-2 with TRBJ2-3, with a weak D call TRBD1 (5 bases). The V gene's germline CDR1 is SGHAT and CDR2 FQNNGV. This CDR3 has 16 amino acids. The V and J ends lost 4 bases and 6 bases respectively, with 20 bases between them. CDR3 loop: CASSWRTRGEWDTQYF. The CDR3 coding sequence is TGTGCCAGCAGCTGGCGAACAAGGGGCGAATGGGATACGCAGTATTTT. The entire variable domain, with the rest obtained from reference TRBV11-2 and TRBJ2-3, is as follows: EAGVAQSPRYKIIEKRQSVAFWCNPISGHATLYWYQQILGQGPKLLIQFQNNGVVDDSQLPKDRFSAERLKGVDSTLKIQPAKLEDSAVYLCASSWRTRGEWDTQYFGPGTRLTVL.

This clone was picked up one time. J is TRBJ2-7 and V is TRBV19, with D possibly being TRBD2 (6 bases). The CDR3 sequence is 15 residues long. Per the germline V gene, CDR1 is LNHDA and CDR2 is SQIVND (reference sequence). Trimming left V 10 bases short and J 3 bases short, with 22 bases between. CDR3 sequence: CATQAGPTTFYEQYF. The CDR3 DNA sequence: TGTGCCACTCAAGCGGGTCCGACGACCTTCTACGAGCAGTACTTC.

V gene TRBV19 combines with J gene TRBJ2-7, with TRBD2 identical over 7 bases. Germline V gives CDR1 LNHDA, CDR2 SQIVND (reference sequence). Trimming at V came to 3 bases and at J to 3 bases, leaving 8 bases not matched to a gene. The CDR3 runs 15 residues. In DNA, the CDR3 is TGTGCCAGTAGTATTTTGCTAGCGGCAAACTACGAGCAGTACTTC. Protein sequence: CASSILLAANYEQYF.

The CDR3: CASSLGGINQPQHF. CDR3 nucleotide sequence: TGTGCCAGCAGCTTAGGGGGTATCAATCAGCCCCAGCATTTT. The V gene is TRBV11-2, the J gene TRBJ1-5; unclear D gene. V was clipped by 1 base and J by 3 bases, with 7 bases between them. The germline CDR1 and CDR2 sequences are SGHAT and FQNNGV. This CDR3 is built from 14 residues.

This chain connects TRBV6-6 to TRBJ2-1, with D unclear. The germline V and J ends were trimmed by 0 bases and 9 bases, with 3 bases remaining between them. The V gene's germline CDR1 is MNHNY and CDR2 SVGAGI (reference sequence). This CDR3 is 11 amino acids long. The CDR3 DNA sequence: TGTGCCAGCAGTTACTCCGGTGAGCAGTTCTTC. This encodes CASSYSGEQFF.